This T cell receptor beta chain was identified in a study of molecular identifiers for immune sequencing clone quantification. This clonotype was observed many times. The missing conserved phenylalanine or tryptophan at the end of this CDR3 makes a read error likely. The DNA is omitted, as the CDR3 cannot be located on it reliably, and the CDR3 follows TCRdb's listing. The CDR3 numbers 8 amino acids, ends counted. The V gene's germline CDR1 is MDHEN and CDR2 SYDVKM. As previously described, bulk TCR libraries were made using listed TCR primers. A single record per CDR3 protein comes from TCRdb applying MiXCR to the PCR reads. Counted here are some 100,000 distinct CDR3 sequences, roughly 38% occurring once; the ten biggest clones make up around 4.2%.

Sequencing was done on a sample of naive CD8+ T cells from blood, with Jurkat cell RNA spiked in. Subset of the sample: FACS-sorted CD8+CD4-CCR7+CD45RA+ naive T cells. The TCR sequence derives from a human donor in good health. Some libraries in this study had Jurkat cell RNA spiked in. J is TRBJ2-3 and V is TRBV28. The CDR3 here is CASKQAGL.